One and the same sample provided the 10 T cell receptor beta chains below, sequenced in a study of molecular identifiers for immune sequencing clone quantification. One entry per CDR3 protein, called by TCRdb with MiXCR from the PCR reads. This table has about 630,000 distinct CDR3 sequences, roughly 27% appearing once. Sequencing was carried out using naive CD8+ T cells from blood, with Jurkat cell RNA spiked in. Subset specified: FACS-sorted CD8+CD4-CCR7+CD45RA+ naive T cells. These receptors all come from a human donor in good health. Some libraries in this study had Jurkat cell RNA spiked in.

This clonotype was counted between two and nine times. The genes are TRBV2 and TRBJ2-7; possibly TRBD1 for D (5 bases). Germline V CDR1 and CDR2: SNHLY, FYNNEI. The CDR3 length is 14 residues. The V and J ends lost 4 bases and 0 bases respectively, with 10 bases between them. CDR3 region: CASSGYRNSYEQYF. The CDR3 DNA sequence: TGTGCCAGCAGTGGGTACAGGAACTCCTACGAGCAGTACTTC.

In its sample, this clonotype was seen many times. J is TRBJ1-6 and V is TRBV11-2, with D hard to call. The V end lost 5 bases, the J end lost 2 bases, and 7 bases lay between the germline ends. Germline V gives CDR1 SGHAT, CDR2 FQNNGV. The CDR3 is made up of 14 amino acids. CDR3 amino acids: CASSPGAYNSPLHF. Here the CDR3 DNA reads TGTGCCAGCAGCCCGGGAGCCTATAATTCACCCCTCCACTTT.

This clonotype was seen a handful of times. The chain is built from TRBV7-2 and TRBJ2-4, with TRBD1 matching over 7 bases. This CDR3 has 15 amino acids. Germline assignment: CDR1 SGHTA and CDR2 FQGNSA. The V and J ends lost 4 bases and 6 bases, in that order; junction bases with no gene match: 9. The CDR3 protein is CASSYSTGLGNIQYF. The DNA for the CDR3 is TGTGCCAGCAGCTACTCGACAGGGCTTGGAAACATTCAGTACTTC.

Note on this clonotype: This could be a read error, since a much larger clone is one nucleotide away. For the CDR3, the DNA is TGTGCCAGCAGCCTAGCGTTCGATGAGCAGTTCTTC. Its translation: CASSLAFDEQFF. The chain recombines TRBV7-9 with TRBJ2-1, with D possibly TRBD2 on 6 matching bases. Germline V gives CDR1 SEHNR, CDR2 FQNEAQ (reference sequence). CDR3 length: 12 residues. The variable domain in full, with the rest retrieved from reference TRBV7-9 and TRBJ2-1, is DTGVSQNPRHKITKRGQNVTFRCDPISEHNRLYWYRQTLGQGPEFLTYFQNEAQLEKSRLLSDRFSAERPKGSFSTLEIQRTEQGDSAMYLCASSLAFDEQFFGPGTRLTVL.

As to this clonotype: This may arise from a read error, as a much more abundant clone is one base away. The genes are TRBV20-1 and TRBJ1-5; D unresolved. Germline values: CDR1 DFQATT, CDR2 SNEGSKA (reference sequence). The CDR3 totals 14 residues. V was clipped by 1 base and J by 2 bases, with 9 bases between them. This CDR3 reads CSARVHGGNQPQHF. The CDR3 bases are TGCAGTGCTAGAGTCCACGGCGGCAATCAGCCCCAGCATTTT.

In its sample, this clonotype was seen many times. The chain uses TRBV30 and TRBJ2-1, with no clear D. Germline V gene lookup returns CDR1 GTSNPN and CDR2 SVGIG (reference sequence). Trimming shortened V by 0 bases and J by 2 bases, and 5 bases separated the two germline ends. This CDR3 contains 13 residues. This chain's CDR3 is CAWSVHAYNEQFF. CDR3 coding DNA: TGTGCCTGGAGTGTACACGCCTACAATGAGCAGTTCTTC.

Of note for this clonotype: A much larger clonotype is one base distant, so this may be a read error. This chain links TRBV29-1 with TRBJ2-5, with 10 bases lining up with TRBD2. Germline loops: CDR1 SQVTM, CDR2 ANQGSEA. This CDR3 spans 15 amino acids. V lost 5 bases, J lost 1 base, and 7 bases stayed unmatched. CDR3 DNA: TGCAGCGTTAGCTTAGCGGGGGGATTCCAAGAGACCCAGTACTTC. Translating gives CSVSLAGGFQETQYF.

In its sample, this clonotype was seen a few times. The chain couples TRBV5-5 to TRBJ2-5; D is possibly TRBD2 (5 bases). V lost 2 bases to trimming and J lost 3 bases, with 11 bases between them. The germline CDR1 and CDR2 sequences are SGHKS and YYEKEE (reference sequence). The CDR3 is made up of 14 amino acids. CDR3 sequence reads: CASSFGRGEETQYF. The CDR3, as DNA: TGTGCCAGCAGCTTCGGCCGGGGAGAAGAGACCCAGTACTTC.

Worth noting for this clonotype: This may be a read error, as it is one base from a much larger clone. The J gene is TRBJ2-3, the V gene TRBV16; no definite D call. V shed 5 bases and J shed 0 bases, with 15 bases lying between them. Germline V lookup: CDR1 KGHSY, CDR2 FQNENV. CDR3 size: 16 residues. The CDR3 protein is CASSKFHTPSTDTQYF. CDR3 in DNA: TGTGCCAGCAGCAAATTTCACACCCCAAGCACAGATACGCAGTATTTT.

J is TRBJ2-7 and V is TRBV19; 7 bases are shared with TRBD1. Germline V lookup: CDR1 LNHDA, CDR2 SQIVND (reference sequence). The V segment lost 3 bases and the J segment 6 bases; nucleotides outside the gene matches: 8. The CDR3 is made up of 14 amino acids. Here the CDR3 DNA reads TGTGCCAGTAGTATGGGTGGACAGGCCGCCGAGCAGTACTTC. It is translated as CASSMGGQAAEQYF. The full variable domain, rest sourced from reference TRBV19 and TRBJ2-7, is DGGITQSPKYLFRKEGQNVTLSCEQNLNHDAMYWYRQDPGQGLRLIYYSQIVNDFQKGDIAEGYSVSREKKESFPLTVTSAQKNPTAFYLCASSMGGQAAEQYFGPGTRLTVT.